The present TCR beta chain was sequenced within a study of blood T cells in healthy people across ages. The authors ran a second PCR of roughly 7 to 11 cycles using a sample-barcoded 5' primer and a J-beta primer mix. TCRdb called the 5' RACE reads again in MiXCR, with one record for every CDR3 protein. In the table there are about 940,000 distinct CDR3 sequences, roughly 52% of which are singletons. Healthy Russian Caucasian donors spanned ages about 6 to 100 years. This clonotype was detected only a few times. The V end was cut by 2 bases, the J end by 0 bases, with 7 bases between. The CDR3 runs to 13 residues. CDR1 and CDR2 (germline): SQVTM, ANQGSEA.

This receptor was identified in a young man in good health. Sequencing used blood. This sequence joins TRBV29-1 and TRBJ2-5; no clear D gene. The CDR3 nucleotides are TGCAGCGTTGAATTAACTTACCAAGAGACCCAGTACTTC. Translating it yields CSVELTYQETQYF.